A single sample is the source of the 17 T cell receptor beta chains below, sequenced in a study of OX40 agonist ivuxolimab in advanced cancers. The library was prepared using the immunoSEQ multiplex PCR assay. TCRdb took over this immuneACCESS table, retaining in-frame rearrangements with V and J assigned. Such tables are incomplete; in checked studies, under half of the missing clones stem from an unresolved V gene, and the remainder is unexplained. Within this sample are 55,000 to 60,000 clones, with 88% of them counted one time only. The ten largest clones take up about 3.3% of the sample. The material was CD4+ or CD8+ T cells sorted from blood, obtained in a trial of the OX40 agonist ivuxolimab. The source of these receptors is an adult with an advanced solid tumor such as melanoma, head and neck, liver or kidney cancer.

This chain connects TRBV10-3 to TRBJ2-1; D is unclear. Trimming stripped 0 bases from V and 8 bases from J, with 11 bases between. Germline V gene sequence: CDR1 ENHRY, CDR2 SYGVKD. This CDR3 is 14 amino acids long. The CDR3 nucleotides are TGTGCCATCAGTGAGTCAAGTGAGATCTATGAGCAGTTCTTC. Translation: CAISESSEIYEQFF.

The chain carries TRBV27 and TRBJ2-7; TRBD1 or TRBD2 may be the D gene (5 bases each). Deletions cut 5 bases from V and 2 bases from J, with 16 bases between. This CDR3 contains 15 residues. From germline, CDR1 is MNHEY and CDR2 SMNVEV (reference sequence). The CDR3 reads CASSERDLAPYEQYF. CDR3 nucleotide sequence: TGTGCCAGCAGTGAGAGGGACCTAGCCCCCTACGAGCAGTACTTC.

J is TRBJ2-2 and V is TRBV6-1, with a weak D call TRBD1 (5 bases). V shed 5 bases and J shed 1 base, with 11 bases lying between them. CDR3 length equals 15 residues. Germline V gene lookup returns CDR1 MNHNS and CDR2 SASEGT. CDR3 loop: CASSRRQMNTGELFF. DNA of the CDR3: TGTGCCAGCAGTCGGCGACAGATGAACACCGGGGAGCTGTTTTTT.

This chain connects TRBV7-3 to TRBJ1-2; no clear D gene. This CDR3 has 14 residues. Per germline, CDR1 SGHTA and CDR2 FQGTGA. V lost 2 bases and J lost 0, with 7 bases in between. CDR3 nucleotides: TGTGCCAGCAGCTTAGATGGGGCTAACTATGGCTACACCTTC. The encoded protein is CASSLDGANYGYTF.

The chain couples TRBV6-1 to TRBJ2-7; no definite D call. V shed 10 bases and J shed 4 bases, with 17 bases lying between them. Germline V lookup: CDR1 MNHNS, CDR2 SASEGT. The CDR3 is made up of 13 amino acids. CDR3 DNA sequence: TGTGCCACGGACCGTCTTCCCTATTACGAGCAGTACTTC. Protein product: CATDRLPYYEQYF.

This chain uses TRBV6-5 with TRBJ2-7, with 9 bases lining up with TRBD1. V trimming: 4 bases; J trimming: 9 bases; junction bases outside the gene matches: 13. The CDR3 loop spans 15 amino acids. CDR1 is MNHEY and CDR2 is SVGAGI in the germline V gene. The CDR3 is CASSSQTGGRIRQYF. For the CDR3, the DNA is TGTGCCAGCAGTTCCCAGACAGGGGGTCGGATTCGGCAGTACTTC.

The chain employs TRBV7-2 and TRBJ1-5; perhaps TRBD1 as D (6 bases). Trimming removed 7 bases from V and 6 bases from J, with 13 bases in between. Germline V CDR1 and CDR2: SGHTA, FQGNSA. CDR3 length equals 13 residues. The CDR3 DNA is TGTGCCAGCAACGGGGGGCGAGGTCAGCCCCAGCATTTT. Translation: CASNGGRGQPQHF.

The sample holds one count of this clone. CDR3 protein: CASSPIAGGSDTQYF. DNA of the CDR3: TGTGCCAGTAGTCCCATAGCGGGAGGGTCAGATACGCAGTATTTT. The V and J genes are TRBV19 and TRBJ2-3; 11 nucleotides line up with TRBD2. Germline trimming cut 5 bases from V and 4 bases from J; bases unmatched to any gene: 5. The CDR3 covers 15 residues. Germline V gene lookup returns CDR1 LNHDA and CDR2 SQIVND (reference sequence).

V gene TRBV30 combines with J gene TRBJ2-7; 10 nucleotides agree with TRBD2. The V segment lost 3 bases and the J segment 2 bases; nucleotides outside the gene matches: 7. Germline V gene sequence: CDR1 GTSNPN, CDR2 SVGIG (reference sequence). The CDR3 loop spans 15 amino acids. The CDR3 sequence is CAWSAPGLATYEQYF. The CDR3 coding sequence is TGTGCCTGGAGCGCCCCGGGACTAGCGACCTACGAGCAGTACTTC.

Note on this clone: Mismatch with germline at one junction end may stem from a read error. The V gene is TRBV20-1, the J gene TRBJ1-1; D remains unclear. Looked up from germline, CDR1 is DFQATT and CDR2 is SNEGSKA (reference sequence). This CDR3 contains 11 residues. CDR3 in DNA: TGTCAAATATCAGGTAACACTGAAGCTTTCTTT. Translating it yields CQISGNTEAFF.

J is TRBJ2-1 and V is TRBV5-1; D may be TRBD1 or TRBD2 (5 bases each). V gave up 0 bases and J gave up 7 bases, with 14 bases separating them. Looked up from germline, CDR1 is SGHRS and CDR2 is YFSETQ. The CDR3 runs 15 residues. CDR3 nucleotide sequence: TGCGCCAGCAGCTTGGCAGGGACCCCATATAATGAGCAGTTCTTC. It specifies CASSLAGTPYNEQFF. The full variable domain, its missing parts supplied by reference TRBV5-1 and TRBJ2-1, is KAGVTQTPRYLIKTRGQQVTLSCSPISGHRSVSWYQQTPGQGLQFLFEYFSETQRNKGNFPGRFSGRQFSNSRSEMNVSTLELGDSALYLCASSLAGTPYNEQFFGPGTRLTVL.

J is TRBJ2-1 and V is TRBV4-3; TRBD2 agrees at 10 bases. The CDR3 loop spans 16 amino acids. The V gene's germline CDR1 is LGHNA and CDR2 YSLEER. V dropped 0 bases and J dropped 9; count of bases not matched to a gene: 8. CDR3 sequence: CASSQDVLAGISEQFF. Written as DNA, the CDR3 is TGCGCCAGCAGCCAAGACGTACTAGCGGGAATCAGTGAGCAGTTCTTC.

This chain's CDR3 is CASSINRQGNQPQHF. CDR3 DNA sequence: TGTGCCAGTAGTATAAATCGACAGGGGAATCAGCCCCAGCATTTT. The chain joins TRBV19 to TRBJ1-5; 8 bases fit TRBD1. This CDR3 has 15 amino acids. The germline CDR1 and CDR2 sequences are LNHDA and SQIVND (reference sequence). V trimming: 2 bases; J trimming: 4 bases; junction bases outside the gene matches: 4.

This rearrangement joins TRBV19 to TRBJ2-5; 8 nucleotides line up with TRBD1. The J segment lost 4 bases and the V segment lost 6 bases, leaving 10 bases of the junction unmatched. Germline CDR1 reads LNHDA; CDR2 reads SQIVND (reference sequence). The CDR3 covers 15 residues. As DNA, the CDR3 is TGTGCCAGTAGATCTATACAGGGGGTTGGAGAGACCCAGTACTTC. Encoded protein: CASRSIQGVGETQYF.

CDR3 sequence: CASSSRWLGTNLWTQYF. In DNA, the CDR3 is TGCGCCAGCAGTTCGCGGTGGTTGGGGACGAATCTCTGGACCCAGTACTTC. This sequence joins TRBV23-1 and TRBJ2-5; tentatively, D is TRBD1 or TRBD2 (5 bases each). TRBV23-1 is known as an ORF, though its function is uncertain. Trimming removed 5 bases at V and 7 bases at J, with 26 bases between. This CDR3 comprises 17 residues.

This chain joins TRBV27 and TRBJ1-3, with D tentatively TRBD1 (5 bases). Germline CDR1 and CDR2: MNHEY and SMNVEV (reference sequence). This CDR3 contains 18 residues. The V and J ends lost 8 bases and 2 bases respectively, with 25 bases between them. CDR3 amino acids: CASPGAGLRCIAGNTIYF. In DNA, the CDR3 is TGTGCCAGCCCCGGGGCGGGGCTTCGCTGTATAGCTGGAAACACCATATATTTT.

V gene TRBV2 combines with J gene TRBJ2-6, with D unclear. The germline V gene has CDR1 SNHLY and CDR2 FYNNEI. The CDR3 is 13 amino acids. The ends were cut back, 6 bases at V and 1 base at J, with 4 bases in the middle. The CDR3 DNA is TGTGCCAGCAGGGAGTCTGGGGCCAACGTCCTGACTTTC. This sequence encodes CASRESGANVLTF.